This T cell receptor (beta chain) was documented in a study of T cells in Graves' hyperthyroidism and ophthalmopathy. Overall study results and limits: Blood held most thyroid clonotypes expanded above 0.001 frequency.

Hyperthyroidism had been newly diagnosed in patients aged 18 to 65, and its duration was under 2 months. This CDR3 has 12 residues. Germline V lookup: CDR1 MNHNS, CDR2 SASEGT. Between the trimmed V and J ends, which lost 6 bases and 5 bases, there was a span of 11 bases. The investigators amplified TCR beta CDR3 regions from RNA transcripts. Carried out on the TCR CDR3, a first-round RT-PCR used the HTBI primer set. From the multiplex PCR reads, TCRdb called clonotypes with MiXCR, one entry per CDR3 protein. This sample has hundreds of thousands of distinct CDR3 sequences; about a sixth occur once, and the top ten carry 3% to 4%. This clonotype has a count of ten or more. Its matching antigen is unknown.

V and J are TRBV6-1 and TRBJ2-7; D ambiguous. The clonotype originates from a woman aged 30 to 39 with Graves' hyperthyroidism. What was sequenced was blood. The CDR3 DNA sequence: TGTGCCAGCAGCAGAAGAGGCCACGAGCAGTACTTC. Translated: CASSRRGHEQYF.